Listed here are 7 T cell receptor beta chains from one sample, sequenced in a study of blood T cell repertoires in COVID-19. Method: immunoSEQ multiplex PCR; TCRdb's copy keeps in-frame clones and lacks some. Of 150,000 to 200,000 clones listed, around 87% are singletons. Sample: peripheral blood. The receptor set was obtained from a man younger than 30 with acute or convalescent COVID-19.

The CDR3 region is CASSPSTGSEKLFF. CDR3 bases: TGTGCCAGCAGCCCTTCGACAGGGTCTGAAAAACTGTTTTTT. The chain carries TRBV11-2 and TRBJ1-4, with 7 nucleotides matching TRBD1. V dropped 5 bases and J dropped 7; count of bases not matched to a gene: 7. The CDR3 runs to 14 residues. CDR1 and CDR2 (germline): SGHAT, FQNNGV.

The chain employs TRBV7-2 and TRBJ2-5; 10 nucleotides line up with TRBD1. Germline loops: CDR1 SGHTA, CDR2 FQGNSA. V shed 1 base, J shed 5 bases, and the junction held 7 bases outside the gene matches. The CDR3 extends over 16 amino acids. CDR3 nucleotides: TGTGCCAGCAGCTTAGTTTTACGGACAGGGGGGGAGACCCAGTACTTC. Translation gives CASSLVLRTGGETQYF.

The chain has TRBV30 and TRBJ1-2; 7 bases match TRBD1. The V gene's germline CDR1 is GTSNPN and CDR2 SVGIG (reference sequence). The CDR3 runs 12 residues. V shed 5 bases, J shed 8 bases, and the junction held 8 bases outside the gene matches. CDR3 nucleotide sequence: TGTGCCTGGGAGACAGGGTTCGGAGGCTACACCTTC. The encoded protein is CAWETGFGGYTF.

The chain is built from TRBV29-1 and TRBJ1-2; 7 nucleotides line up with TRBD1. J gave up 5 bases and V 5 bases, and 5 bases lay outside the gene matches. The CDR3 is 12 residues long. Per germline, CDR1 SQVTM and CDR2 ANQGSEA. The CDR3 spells CSVKGAGYGYTF. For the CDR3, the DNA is TGCAGCGTTAAGGGGGCCGGGTATGGCTACACCTTC.

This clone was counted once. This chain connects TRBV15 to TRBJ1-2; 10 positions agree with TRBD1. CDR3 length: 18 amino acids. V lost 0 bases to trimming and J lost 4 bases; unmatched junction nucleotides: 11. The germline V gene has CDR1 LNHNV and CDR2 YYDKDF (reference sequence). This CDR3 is CATSREGLRDRGSYGYTF. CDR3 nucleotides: TGTGCCACCAGCAGAGAGGGACTTCGGGACAGGGGATCCTATGGCTACACCTTC.

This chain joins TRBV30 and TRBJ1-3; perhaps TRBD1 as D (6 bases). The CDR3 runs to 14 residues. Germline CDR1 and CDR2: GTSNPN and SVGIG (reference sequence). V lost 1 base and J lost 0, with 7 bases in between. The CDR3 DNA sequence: TGTGCCTGGAGTGCAGGGGCCTCTGGAAACACCATATATTTT. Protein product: CAWSAGASGNTIYF. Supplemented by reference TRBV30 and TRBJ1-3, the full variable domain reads SQTIHQWPATLVQPVGSPLSLECTVEGTSNPNLYWYRQAAGRGLQLLFYSVGIGQISSEVPQNLSASRPQDRQFILSSKKLLLSDSGFYLCAWSAGASGNTIYFGEGSWLTVV.

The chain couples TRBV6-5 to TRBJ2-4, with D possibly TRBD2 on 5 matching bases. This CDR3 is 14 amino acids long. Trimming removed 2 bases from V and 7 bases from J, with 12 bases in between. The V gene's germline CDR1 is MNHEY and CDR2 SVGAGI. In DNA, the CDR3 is TGTGCCAGCAGTTACGGGGAGATTACCAACATTCAGTACTTC. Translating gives CASSYGEITNIQYF.